This note documents a single T cell receptor (beta chain) sequence. Its antigen is not identified. The sample is drawn from a study of regulatory and conventional T cells in RAG deficiency. Conventional CD4+ T cells were sorted from blood as CD25-low CD127-high cells. Study results and limitations: Control T-cell subsets had markedly higher Shannon entropy and lower Simpson indices than RAG-deficient patients. Omenn patients showed >85% Treg-Tconv overlap and shorter CDR3 lengths. Treg unique TCR beta sequences were about 91-fold fewer in Omenn syndrome and CID/AS patients than controls.

The CDR3 extends over 14 amino acids. Trimming removed 5 bases from V and 1 base from J; junction bases left unmatched: 4. Germline values: CDR1 LGHNA, CDR2 YNFKEQ. Clones were read by immunoSEQ multiplex PCR, and TCRdb kept only the in-frame ones, dropping some. The sample holds roughly 30,000 clones, approximately 96% seen once. The same data also contributed to another study, on regulatory T cells. That source notes: Amplification used 52 TRBV primers and 13 TRBJ primers. Skewed V and J usage and few unique V-J pairs marked patient repertoires, most in Tregs.

This TCR derives from a human donor in good health. The V gene is TRBV4-2, the J gene TRBJ2-7, with 8 bases that match TRBD1. Sequenced sample: CD25- CD4+ T cells sorted from blood. CDR3 DNA: TGTGCCAGCAGCAACCGGGACAGGTCCTACGAGCAGTACTTC. Translating it yields CASSNRDRSYEQYF.